This entry is about one TCR beta chain. A much larger clone lies one base from this, so it may be a read error. The sorted Tregs were CD4+CD25+CD127-/low cells. MiXCR, applied by TCRdb to the 5' RACE reads, yields one record per CDR3 protein. The sample contains roughly 57,000 distinct CDR3 sequences, roughly 20% of which appear only once. This CDR3 has 11 residues. CDR1 MNHEY and CDR2 SVGAGI come from the germline V gene. This TCR was recovered from a female donor with breast cancer. Specimen: tumor-infiltrating Tregs sorted from the breast tumor. The rearrangement joins TRBV6-5 to TRBJ2-7; no clear D. The CDR3 is CASSYLHERYF. CDR3 DNA sequence: TGTGCCAGCAGTTACCTGCACGAGCGGTACTTC.